The sequence of this T cell receptor beta chain was determined in a study of regulatory T cells in long-lasting Graves disease. Study-wide points: Newly diagnosed patients had higher TCR diversity than persistent Graves' patients did. Under persistent disease, TRBV28, TRBJ1-2 and TRBJ2-5 were used preferentially.

Note on this clonotype: Its antigen is undetermined.

Building the TCR beta libraries relied on iRepertoire HTBI primers, and CDR3 regions underwent Arm-PCR. One entry per CDR3 protein, called by TCRdb with MiXCR from the multiplex PCR reads. The sample has some 330,000 distinct CDR3 sequences; less than 30% are singletons. This CDR3 region has 17 residues. Between the trimmed V and J ends, which lost 1 base and 1 base, there was a span of 14 bases. The germline CDR1 and CDR2 sequences are MDHEN and SYDVKM. As to time point: persistent/refractory GD, antithyroid drugs over 5 years with positive TRAb. RNA from PBMCs was the source of the TCR library. In this cohort, patients came from an endocrinology department located in Xi'an, China.

The clonotype was recovered from a woman between 35 and 50 years old with Graves disease. The V gene is TRBV28, the J gene TRBJ2-1; possibly TRBD1 or TRBD2 for D (5 bases each). The source was peripheral blood mononuclear cells (PBMCs), collected when the disease was refractory, from a patient treated with antithyroid drugs. The CDR3 DNA is TGTGCCAGCAGTTTATTTGGGACCAAACTTTCCTACAATGAGCAGTTCTTC. This translates into CASSLFGTKLSYNEQFF.